This TCR beta chain was sequenced for a study of blood T cell repertoires in COVID-19. This CDR3 contains 13 residues. CDR1 and CDR2 from the germline V gene are SGHRS and YFSETQ. V dropped 3 bases and J dropped 4; count of bases not matched to a gene: 3. Participant-reported clinical history was the basis for cohort assignment. How the authors handled the data: Researchers report that nucleated cell counts were estimated from reference gene primer amplification. Produced via immunoSEQ multiplex PCR; TCRdb's table is partial and in-frame only. The V and J calls and the clone size are those of that table, but D and trimming were determined from the DNA. This sample has some 150,000 clones, with around 83% found just once.

The TCR comes from a woman aged 50 to 65 in a cohort exposed to, infected with or recovered from COVID-19 (not recorded which). This chain connects TRBV5-1 to TRBJ1-2; 7 bases agree with TRBD1. Sequencing was carried out using PBMCs or T cells enriched from blood (not recorded which). This chain's CDR3 is CASSSGQFYGYTF. As DNA, the CDR3 is TGCGCCAGCAGCTCGGGACAGTTCTATGGCTACACCTTC.